This TCR beta chain was sequenced in a study of T cell responses to AZD1222 COVID-19 vaccine. Study-wide results and caveats: Donors were largely white British and mainly female; clonal diversity was possibly underestimated. Sampling captured repertoires only after the peak T cell response. Two AZD1222 administrations were followed by greater Spike-specific TCR breadth and depth. Nearly half of the spike-specific TCRs reportedly recognize variant regions that carry no mutations.

CDR1 and CDR2 (germline): ENHRY, SYGVKD. This CDR3 is 15 amino acids long. Germline trimming cut 8 bases from V and 4 bases from J; bases unmatched to any gene: 3. Data came from immunoSEQ multiplex PCR; TCRdb stores just in-frame clones and leaves some out. The sample has 25,000 to 35,000 clones; roughly 89% are singletons. This clone has a single count. The target antigen is unknown. The V gene is TRBV10-3, the J gene TRBJ2-3, with 16 bases matching TRBD2. This TCR was recovered from an adult in good health. This specimen was peripheral blood, taken on day 0 of AZD1222 vaccination. Written as DNA, the CDR3 is TGTGCCATCGGGACTAGCGGGAGGGAAGCAGATACGCAGTATTTT. It translates to CAIGTSGREADTQYF.